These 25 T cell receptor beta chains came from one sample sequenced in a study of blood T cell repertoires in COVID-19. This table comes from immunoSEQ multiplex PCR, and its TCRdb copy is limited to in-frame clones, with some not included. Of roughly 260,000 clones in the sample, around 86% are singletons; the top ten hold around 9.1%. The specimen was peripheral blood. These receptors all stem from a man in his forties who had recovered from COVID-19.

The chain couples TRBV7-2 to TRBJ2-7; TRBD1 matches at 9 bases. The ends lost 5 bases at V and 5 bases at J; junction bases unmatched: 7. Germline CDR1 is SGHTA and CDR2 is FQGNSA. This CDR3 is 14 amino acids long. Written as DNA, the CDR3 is TGTGCCAGCAGCAACCGGGACAGGGTCGACGAGCAGTACTTC. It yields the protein CASSNRDRVDEQYF.

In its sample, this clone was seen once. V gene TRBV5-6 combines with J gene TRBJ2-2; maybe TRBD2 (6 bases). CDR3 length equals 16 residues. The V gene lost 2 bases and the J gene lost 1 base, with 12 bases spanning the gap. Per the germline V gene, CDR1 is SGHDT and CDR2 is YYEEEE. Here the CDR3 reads CASSFGLAMNTGELFF. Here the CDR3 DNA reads TGTGCCAGCAGCTTCGGCCTAGCGATGAACACCGGGGAGCTGTTTTTT.

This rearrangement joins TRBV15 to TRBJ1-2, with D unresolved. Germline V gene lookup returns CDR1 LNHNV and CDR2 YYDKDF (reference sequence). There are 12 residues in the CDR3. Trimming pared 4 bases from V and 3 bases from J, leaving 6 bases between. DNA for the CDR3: TGTGCCACCAGCATCGGGTACTATGGCTACACCTTC. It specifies CATSIGYYGYTF. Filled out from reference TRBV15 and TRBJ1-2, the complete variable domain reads DAMVIQNPRYQVTQFGKPVTLSCSQTLNHNVMYWYQQKSSQAPKLLFHYYDKDFNNEADTPDNFQSRRPNTSFCFLDIRSPGLGDTAMYLCATSIGYYGYTFGSGTRLTVV.

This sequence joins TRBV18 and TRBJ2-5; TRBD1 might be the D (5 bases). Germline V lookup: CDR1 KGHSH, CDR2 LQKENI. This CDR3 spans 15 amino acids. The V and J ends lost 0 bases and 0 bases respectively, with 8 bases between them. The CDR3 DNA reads TGTGCCAGCTCACCACCGGCAGGGAACCAAGAGACCCAGTACTTC. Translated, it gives CASSPPAGNQETQYF.

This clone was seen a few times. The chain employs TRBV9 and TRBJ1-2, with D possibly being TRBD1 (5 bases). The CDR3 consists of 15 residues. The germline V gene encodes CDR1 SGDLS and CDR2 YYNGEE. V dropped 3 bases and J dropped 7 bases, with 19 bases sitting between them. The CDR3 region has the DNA TGTGCCAGCAGCGCCGACAGCCTTTGGGGTAGTGGCTACACCTTC. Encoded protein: CASSADSLWGSGYTF. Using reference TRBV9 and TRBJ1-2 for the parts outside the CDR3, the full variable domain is DSGVTQTPKHLITATGQRVTLRCSPRSGDLSVYWYQQSLDQGLQFLIQYYNGEERAKGNILERFSAQQFPDLHSELNLSSLELGDSALYFCASSADSLWGSGYTFGSGTRLTVV.

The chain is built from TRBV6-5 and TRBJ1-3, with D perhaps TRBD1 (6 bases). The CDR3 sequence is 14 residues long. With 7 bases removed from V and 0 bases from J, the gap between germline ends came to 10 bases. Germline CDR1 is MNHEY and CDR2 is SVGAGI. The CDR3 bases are TGTGCCAGCACAACAGGGAGCTCTGGAAACACCATATATTTT. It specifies CASTTGSSGNTIYF.

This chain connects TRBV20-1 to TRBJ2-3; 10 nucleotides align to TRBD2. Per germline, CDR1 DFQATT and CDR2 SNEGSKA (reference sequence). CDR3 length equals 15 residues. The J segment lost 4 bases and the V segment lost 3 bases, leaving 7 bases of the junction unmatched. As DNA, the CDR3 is TGCAGTGCTAGTCCTCTAGCGGGGGTGGCAGATACGCAGTATTTT. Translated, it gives CSASPLAGVADTQYF.

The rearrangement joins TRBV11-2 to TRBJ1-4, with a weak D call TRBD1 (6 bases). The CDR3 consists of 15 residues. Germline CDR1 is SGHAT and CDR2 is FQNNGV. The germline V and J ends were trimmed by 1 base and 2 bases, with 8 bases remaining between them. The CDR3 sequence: CASSLGGGTNEKLFF. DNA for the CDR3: TGTGCCAGCAGCTTAGGTGGGGGCACTAATGAAAAACTGTTTTTT.

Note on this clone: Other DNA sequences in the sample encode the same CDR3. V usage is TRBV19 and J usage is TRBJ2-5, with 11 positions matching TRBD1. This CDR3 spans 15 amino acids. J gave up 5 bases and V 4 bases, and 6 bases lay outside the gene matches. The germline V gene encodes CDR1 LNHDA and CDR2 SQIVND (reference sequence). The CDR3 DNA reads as TGTGCCAGTAGTACCGGGACAGGGGGTCGGGAGACCCAGTACTTC. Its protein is CASSTGTGGRETQYF. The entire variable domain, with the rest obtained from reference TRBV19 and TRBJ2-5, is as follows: DGGITQSPKYLFRKEGQNVTLSCEQNLNHDAMYWYRQDPGQGLRLIYYSQIVNDFQKGDIAEGYSVSREKKESFPLTVTSAQKNPTAFYLCASSTGTGGRETQYFGPGTRLLVL.

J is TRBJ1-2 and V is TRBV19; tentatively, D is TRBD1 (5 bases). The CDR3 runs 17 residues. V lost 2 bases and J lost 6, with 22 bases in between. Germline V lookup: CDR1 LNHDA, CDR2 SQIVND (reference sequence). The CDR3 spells CASSILAGSFNDDGYTF. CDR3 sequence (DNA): TGTGCCAGTAGTATACTGGCAGGGTCTTTTAATGATGATGGCTACACCTTC.

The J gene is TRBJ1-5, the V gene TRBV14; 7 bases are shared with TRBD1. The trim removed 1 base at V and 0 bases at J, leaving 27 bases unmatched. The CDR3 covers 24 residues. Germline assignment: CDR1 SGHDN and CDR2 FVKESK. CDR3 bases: TGTGCCAGCAGCCAAGGTCTTCTCAGAAATCCCCGGACAGGCCCTAAGGATAGCAATCAGCCCCAGCATTTT. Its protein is CASSQGLLRNPRTGPKDSNQPQHF.

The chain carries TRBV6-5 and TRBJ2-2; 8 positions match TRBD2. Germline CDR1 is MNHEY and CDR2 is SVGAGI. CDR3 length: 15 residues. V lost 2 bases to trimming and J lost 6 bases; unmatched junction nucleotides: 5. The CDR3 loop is CASSYGLAGPGELFF. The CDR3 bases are TGTGCCAGCAGTTACGGCCTAGCGGGCCCCGGGGAGCTGTTTTTT.

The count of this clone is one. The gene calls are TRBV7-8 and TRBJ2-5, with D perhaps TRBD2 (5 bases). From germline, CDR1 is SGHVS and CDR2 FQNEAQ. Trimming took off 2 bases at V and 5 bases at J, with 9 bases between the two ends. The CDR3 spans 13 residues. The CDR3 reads CASSLPGLETQYF. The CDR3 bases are TGTGCCAGCAGCTTACCGGGATTGGAGACCCAGTACTTC.

The CDR3 nucleotides are TGTGCCAGCAGCTTGACGGGAGAAGGTGAGCAGTTCTTC. Translation gives CASSLTGEGEQFF. The gene calls are TRBV5-5 and TRBJ2-1; D is possibly TRBD2 (6 bases). The germline V gene has CDR1 SGHKS and CDR2 YYEKEE (reference sequence). The CDR3 has 13 amino acids. V lost 1 base, J lost 9 bases, and 11 bases lay in between.

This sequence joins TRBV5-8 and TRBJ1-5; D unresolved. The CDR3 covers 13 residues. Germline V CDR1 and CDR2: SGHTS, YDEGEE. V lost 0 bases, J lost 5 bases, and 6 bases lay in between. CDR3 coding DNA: TGTGCCAGCAGCTTGGTCGGGGATCAGCCCCAGCATTTT. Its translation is CASSLVGDQPQHF.

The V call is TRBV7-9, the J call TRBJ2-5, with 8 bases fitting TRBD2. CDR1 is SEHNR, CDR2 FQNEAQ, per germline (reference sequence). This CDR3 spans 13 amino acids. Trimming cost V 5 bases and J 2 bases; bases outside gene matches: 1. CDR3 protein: CASSRGGQETQYF. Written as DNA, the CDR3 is TGTGCCAGCAGCCGCGGGGGGCAAGAGACCCAGTACTTC.

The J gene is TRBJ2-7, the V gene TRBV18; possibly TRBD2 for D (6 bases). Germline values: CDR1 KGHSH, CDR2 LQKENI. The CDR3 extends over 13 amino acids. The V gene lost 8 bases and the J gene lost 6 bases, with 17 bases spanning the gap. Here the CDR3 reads CASRYAGPGEQYF. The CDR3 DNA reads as TGTGCCAGCCGATACGCGGGGCCGGGCGAGCAGTACTTC.

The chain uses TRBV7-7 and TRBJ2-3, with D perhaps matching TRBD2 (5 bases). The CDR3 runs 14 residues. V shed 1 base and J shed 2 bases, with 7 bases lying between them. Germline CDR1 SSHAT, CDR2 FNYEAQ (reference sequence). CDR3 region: CASSLGGFTDTQYF. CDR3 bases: TGTGCCAGCAGCTTAGGCGGGTTCACAGATACGCAGTATTTT.

The CDR3 protein is CASSHSADTQYF. The CDR3 nucleotides are TGTGCCAGCAGCCATTCTGCAGATACGCAGTATTTT. This rearrangement joins TRBV6-2 or TRBV6-3 to TRBJ2-3, with D unclear. This CDR3 has 12 residues. Germline V gene data show CDR1 as MNHEY and CDR2 as SVGEGT. V was trimmed by 6 bases and J by 4 bases, leaving 8 bases between them.

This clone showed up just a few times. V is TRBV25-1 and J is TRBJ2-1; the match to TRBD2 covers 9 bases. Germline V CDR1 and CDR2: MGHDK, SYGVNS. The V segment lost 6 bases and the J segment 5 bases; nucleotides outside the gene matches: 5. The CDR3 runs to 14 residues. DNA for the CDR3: TGTGCCAGCAGGGATAGCGGGAGCCACAATGAGCAGTTCTTC. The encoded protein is CASRDSGSHNEQFF.

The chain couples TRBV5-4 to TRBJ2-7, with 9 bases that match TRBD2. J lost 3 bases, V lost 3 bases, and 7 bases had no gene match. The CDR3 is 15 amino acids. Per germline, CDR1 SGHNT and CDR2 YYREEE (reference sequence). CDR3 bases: TGTGCCAGCAGCTGGGGACCGCGGGGGGGCTACGAGCAGTACTTC. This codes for CASSWGPRGGYEQYF. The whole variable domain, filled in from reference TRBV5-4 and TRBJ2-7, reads ETGVTQSPTHLIKTRGQQVTLRCSSQSGHNTVSWYQQALGQGPQFIFQYYREEENGRGNFPPRFSGLQFPNYSSELNVNALELDDSALYLCASSWGPRGGYEQYFGPGTRLTVT.

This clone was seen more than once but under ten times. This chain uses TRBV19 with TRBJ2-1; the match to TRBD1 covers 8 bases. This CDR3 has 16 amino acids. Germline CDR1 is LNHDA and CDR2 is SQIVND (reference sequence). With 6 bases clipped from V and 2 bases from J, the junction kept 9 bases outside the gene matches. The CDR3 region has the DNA TGTGCCAGTAGCGCAAGAGGACAGGGCCCCTACAATGAGCAGTTCTTC. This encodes CASSARGQGPYNEQFF.

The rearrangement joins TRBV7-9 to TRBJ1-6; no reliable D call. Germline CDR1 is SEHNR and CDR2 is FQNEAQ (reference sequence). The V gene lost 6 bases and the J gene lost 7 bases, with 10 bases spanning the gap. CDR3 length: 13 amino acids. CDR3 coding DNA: TGTGCCAGCAGTCGAGACTGGAATTCACCCCTCCACTTT. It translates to CASSRDWNSPLHF.

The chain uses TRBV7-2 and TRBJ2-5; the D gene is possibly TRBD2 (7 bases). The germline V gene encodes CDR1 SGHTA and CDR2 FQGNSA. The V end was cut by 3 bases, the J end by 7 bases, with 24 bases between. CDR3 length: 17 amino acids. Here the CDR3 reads CASSFVGGHGERGTQYF. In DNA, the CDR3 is TGTGCCAGCAGCTTCGTCGGGGGGCACGGAGAGCGTGGGACCCAGTACTTC.

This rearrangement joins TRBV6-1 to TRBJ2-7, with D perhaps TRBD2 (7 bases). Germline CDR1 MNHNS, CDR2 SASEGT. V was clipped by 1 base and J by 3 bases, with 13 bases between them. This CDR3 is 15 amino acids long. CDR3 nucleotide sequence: TGTGCCAGCAGTGAAGAGGGGGGGGGCCTCTACGAGCAGTACTTC. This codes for CASSEEGGGLYEQYF.